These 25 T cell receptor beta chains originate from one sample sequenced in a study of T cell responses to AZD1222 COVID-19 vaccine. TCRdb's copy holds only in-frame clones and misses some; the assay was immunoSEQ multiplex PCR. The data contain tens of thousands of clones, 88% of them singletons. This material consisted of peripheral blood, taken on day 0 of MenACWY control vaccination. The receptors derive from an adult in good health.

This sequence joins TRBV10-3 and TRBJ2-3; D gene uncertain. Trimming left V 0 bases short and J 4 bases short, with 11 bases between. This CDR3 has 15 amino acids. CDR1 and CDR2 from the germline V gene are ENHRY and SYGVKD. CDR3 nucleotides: TGTGCCATCAGTGAGTCTTCTGTGCAGGCAGATACGCAGTATTTT. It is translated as CAISESSVQADTQYF.

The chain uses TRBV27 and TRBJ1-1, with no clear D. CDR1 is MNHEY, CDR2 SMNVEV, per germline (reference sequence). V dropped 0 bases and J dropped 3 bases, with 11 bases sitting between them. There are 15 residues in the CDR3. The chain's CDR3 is CASSLSIQAYTEAFF. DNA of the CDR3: TGTGCCAGCAGTTTATCGATCCAGGCCTACACTGAAGCTTTCTTT.

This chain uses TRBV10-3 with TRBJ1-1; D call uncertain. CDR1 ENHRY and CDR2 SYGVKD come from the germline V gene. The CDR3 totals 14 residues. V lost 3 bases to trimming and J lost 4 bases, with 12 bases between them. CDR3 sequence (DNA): TGTGCCATCAGTGATCGGGCCGGGAGCACTGAAGCTTTCTTT. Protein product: CAISDRAGSTEAFF.

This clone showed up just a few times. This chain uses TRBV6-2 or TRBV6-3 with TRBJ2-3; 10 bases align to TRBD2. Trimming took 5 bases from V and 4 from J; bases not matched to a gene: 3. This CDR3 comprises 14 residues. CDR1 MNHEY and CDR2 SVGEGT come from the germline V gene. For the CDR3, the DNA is TGTGCCAGCAGTAGCGGGGGGGCCTCAGATACGCAGTATTTT. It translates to CASSSGGASDTQYF.

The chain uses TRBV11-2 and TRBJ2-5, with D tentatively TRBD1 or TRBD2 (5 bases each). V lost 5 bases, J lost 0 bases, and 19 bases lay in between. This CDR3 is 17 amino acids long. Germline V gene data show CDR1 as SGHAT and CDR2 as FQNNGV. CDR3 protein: CASSTPPGQSYQETQYF. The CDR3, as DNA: TGTGCCAGCAGCACACCCCCGGGGCAGTCTTACCAAGAGACCCAGTACTTC.

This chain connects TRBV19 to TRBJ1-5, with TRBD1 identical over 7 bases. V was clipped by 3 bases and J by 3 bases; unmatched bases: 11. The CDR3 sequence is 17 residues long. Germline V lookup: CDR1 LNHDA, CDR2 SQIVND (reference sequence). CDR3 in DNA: TGTGCCAGTAGTATTGAGAGGGACAGTCGCCTCAATCAGCCCCAGCATTTT. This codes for CASSIERDSRLNQPQHF.

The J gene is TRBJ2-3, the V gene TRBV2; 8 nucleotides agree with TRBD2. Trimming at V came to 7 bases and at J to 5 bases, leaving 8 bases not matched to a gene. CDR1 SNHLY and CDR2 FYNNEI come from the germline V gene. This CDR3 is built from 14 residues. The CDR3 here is CASTWGSGIDTQYF. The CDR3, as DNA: TGTGCCAGCACCTGGGGTAGCGGGATAGATACGCAGTATTTT.

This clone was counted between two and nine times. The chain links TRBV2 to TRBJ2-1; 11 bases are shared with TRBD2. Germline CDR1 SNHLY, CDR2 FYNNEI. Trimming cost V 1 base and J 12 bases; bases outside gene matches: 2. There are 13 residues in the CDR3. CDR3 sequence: CASSEGTSGPQFF. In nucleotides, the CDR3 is TGTGCCAGCAGTGAAGGGACTAGCGGGCCGCAGTTCTTC.

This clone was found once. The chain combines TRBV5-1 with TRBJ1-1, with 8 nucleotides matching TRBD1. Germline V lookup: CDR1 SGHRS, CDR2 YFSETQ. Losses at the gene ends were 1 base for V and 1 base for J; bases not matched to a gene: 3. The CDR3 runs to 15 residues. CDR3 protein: CASSLWGQENTEAFF. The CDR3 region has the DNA TGCGCCAGCAGCTTGTGGGGACAGGAGAACACTGAAGCTTTCTTT.

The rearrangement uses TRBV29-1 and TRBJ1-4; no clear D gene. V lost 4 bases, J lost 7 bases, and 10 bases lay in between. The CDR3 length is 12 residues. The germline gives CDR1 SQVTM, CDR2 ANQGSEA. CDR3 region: CSVGSGFEKLFF. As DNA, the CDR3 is TGCAGCGTTGGGTCCGGGTTTGAAAAACTGTTTTTT. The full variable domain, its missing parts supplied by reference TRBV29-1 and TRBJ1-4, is SAVISQKPSRDICQRGTSLTIQCQVDSQVTMMFWYRQQPGQSLTLIATANQGSEATYESGFVIDKFPISRPNLTFSTLTVSNMSPEDSSIYLCSVGSGFEKLFFGSGTQLSVL.

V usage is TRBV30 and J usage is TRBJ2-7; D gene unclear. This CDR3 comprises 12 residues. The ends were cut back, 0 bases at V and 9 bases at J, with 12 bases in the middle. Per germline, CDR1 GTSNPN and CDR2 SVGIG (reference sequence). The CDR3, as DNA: TGTGCCTGGAGTGTAGGCTACCGAGGGCAGTACTTC. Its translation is CAWSVGYRGQYF. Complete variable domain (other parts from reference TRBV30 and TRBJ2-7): SQTIHQWPATLVQPVGSPLSLECTVEGTSNPNLYWYRQAAGRGLQLLFYSVGIGQISSEVPQNLSASRPQDRQFILSSKKLLLSDSGFYLCAWSVGYRGQYFGPGTRLTVT.

The CDR3 loop is CASSQEPQGSYGYTF. CDR3 sequence (DNA): TGCGCCAGCAGCCAAGAACCCCAGGGGAGCTATGGCTACACCTTC. This rearrangement joins TRBV4-1 to TRBJ1-2; perhaps TRBD1 as D (6 bases). The CDR3 totals 15 residues. V gave up 0 bases and J gave up 4 bases, with 12 bases separating them. CDR1 is MGHRA, CDR2 YSYEKL, per germline.

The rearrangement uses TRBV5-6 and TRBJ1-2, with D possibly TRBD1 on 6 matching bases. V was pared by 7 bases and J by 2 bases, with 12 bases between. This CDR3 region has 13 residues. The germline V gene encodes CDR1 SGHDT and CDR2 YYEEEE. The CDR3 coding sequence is TGTGCCAGCTCCAGAGGGACAAACTATGGCTACACCTTC. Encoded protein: CASSRGTNYGYTF.

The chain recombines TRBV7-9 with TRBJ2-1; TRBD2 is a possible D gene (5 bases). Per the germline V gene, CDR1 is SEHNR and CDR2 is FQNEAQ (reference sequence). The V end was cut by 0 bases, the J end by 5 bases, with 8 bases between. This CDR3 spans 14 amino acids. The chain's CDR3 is CASSLASRDNEQFF. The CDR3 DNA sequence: TGTGCCAGCAGCTTAGCGTCGCGGGACAATGAGCAGTTCTTC.

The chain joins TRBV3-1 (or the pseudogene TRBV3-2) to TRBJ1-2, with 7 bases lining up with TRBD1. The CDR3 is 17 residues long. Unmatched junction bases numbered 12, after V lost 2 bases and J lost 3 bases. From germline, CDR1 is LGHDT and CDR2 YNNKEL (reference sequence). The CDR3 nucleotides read TGTGCCAGCAGCCAACATGGAGACGCTACAGGGGACTATGGCTACACCTTC. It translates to CASSQHGDATGDYGYTF.

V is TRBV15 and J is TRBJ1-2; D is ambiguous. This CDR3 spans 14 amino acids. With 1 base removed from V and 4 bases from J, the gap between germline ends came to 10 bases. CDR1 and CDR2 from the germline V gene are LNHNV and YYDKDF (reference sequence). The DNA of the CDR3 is TGTGCCACCAGCAGAGCGGTCCAGTCCTATGGCTACACCTTC. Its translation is CATSRAVQSYGYTF.

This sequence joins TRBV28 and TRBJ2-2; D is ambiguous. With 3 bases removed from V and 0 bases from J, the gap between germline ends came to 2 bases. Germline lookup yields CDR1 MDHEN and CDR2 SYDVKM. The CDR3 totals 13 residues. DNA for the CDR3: TGTGCCAGCAGTTTTCCGAACACCGGGGAGCTGTTTTTT. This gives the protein CASSFPNTGELFF.

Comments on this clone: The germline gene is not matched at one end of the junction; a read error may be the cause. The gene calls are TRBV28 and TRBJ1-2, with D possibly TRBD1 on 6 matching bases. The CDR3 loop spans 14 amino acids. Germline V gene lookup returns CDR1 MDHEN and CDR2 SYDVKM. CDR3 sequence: CASSLWTDSYGYTF. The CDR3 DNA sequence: TGTGCCAGCAGTCTATGGACAGACTCCTATGGCTACACCTTC.

CDR3 protein: CASRRTSIDGYTF. CDR3 nucleotide sequence: TGTGCCAGCAGACGCACCTCTATAGATGGCTACACCTTC. V and J are TRBV3-1 (or the pseudogene TRBV3-2) and TRBJ1-2, with unresolved D. The CDR3 has 13 residues. Germline-derived CDR1 and CDR2 are LGHDT and YNNKEL (reference sequence). V was trimmed by 6 bases and J by 6 bases, leaving 14 bases between them.

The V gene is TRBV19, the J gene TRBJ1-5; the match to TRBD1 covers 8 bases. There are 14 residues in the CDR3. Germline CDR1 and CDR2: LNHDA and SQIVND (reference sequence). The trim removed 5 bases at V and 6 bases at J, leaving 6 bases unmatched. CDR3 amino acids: CASSPKTGAQPQHF. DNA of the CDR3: TGTGCCAGTAGTCCAAAGACAGGGGCTCAGCCCCAGCATTTT.

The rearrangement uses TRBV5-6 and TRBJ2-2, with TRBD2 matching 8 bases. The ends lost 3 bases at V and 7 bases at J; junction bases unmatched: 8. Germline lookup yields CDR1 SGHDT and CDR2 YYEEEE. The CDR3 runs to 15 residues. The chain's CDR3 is CASSWTPGTSGELFF. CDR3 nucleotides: TGTGCCAGCAGCTGGACCCCGGGGACTAGCGGGGAGCTGTTTTTT.

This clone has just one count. CDR3 nucleotide sequence: TGTGCCAGCAGCGTCGAGGGGTTTATCAATCAGCCCCAGCATTTT. Its protein product is CASSVEGFINQPQHF. The chain uses TRBV9 and TRBJ1-5; possibly TRBD1 for D (5 bases). Germline V gives CDR1 SGDLS, CDR2 YYNGEE. Trimming took 2 bases from V and 3 from J, leaving 12 bases between them. The CDR3 covers 15 residues.

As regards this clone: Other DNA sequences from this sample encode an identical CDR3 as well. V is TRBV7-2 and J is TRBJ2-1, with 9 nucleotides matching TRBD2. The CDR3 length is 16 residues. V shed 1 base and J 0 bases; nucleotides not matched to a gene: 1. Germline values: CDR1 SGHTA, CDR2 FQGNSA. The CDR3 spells CASSLGGGASYNEQFF. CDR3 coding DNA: TGTGCCAGCAGCTTAGGCGGGGGGGCCTCCTACAATGAGCAGTTCTTC.

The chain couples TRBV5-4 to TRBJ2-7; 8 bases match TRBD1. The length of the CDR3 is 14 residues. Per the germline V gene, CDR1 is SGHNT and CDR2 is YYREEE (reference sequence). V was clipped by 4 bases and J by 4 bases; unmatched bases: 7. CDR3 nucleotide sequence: TGTGCCAGCAGCGCTAGACAGGGGTCTTACGAGCAGTACTTC. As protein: CASSARQGSYEQYF.

The CDR3 sequence is CASSPGAVVAWGDTEAFF. The CDR3, as DNA: TGTGCCAGCTCACCCGGCGCGGTCGTTGCGTGGGGGGACACTGAAGCTTTCTTT. The chain uses TRBV18 and TRBJ1-1; D possibly corresponds to TRBD1 (5 bases). The CDR3 runs to 18 residues. Germline CDR1 is KGHSH and CDR2 is LQKENI. V lost 3 bases to trimming and J lost 3 bases, with 23 bases between them. The entire variable domain, with the rest obtained from reference TRBV18 and TRBJ1-1, is as follows: NAGVMQNPRHLVRRRGQEARLRCSPMKGHSHVYWYRQLPEEGLKFMVYLQKENIIDESGMPKERFSAEFPKEGPSILRIQQVVRGDSAAYFCASSPGAVVAWGDTEAFFGQGTRLTVV.